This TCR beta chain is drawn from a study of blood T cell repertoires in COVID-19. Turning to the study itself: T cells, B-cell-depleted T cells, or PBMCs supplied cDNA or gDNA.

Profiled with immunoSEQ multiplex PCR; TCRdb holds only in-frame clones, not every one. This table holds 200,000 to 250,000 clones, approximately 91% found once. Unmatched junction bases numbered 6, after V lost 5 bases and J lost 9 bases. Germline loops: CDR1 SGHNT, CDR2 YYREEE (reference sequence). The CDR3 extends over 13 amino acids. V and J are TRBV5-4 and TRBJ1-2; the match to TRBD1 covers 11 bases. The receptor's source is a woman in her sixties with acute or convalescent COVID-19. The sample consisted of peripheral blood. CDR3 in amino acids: CASRGGQGASYTF. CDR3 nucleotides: TGTGCCAGCAGAGGAGGACAGGGGGCGAGCTACACCTTC.